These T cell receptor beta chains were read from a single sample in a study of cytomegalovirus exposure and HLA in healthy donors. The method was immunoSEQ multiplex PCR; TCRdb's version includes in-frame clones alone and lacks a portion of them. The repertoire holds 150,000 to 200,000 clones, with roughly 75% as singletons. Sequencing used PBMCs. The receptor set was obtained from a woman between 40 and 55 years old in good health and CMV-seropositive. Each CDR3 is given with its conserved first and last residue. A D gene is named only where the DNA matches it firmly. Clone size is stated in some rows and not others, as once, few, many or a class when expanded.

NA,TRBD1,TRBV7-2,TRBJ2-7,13,CASSPGQGGEQYF,TGTGCCAGCAGCCCGGGACAGGGGGGCGAGCAGTACTTC
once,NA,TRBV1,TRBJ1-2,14,CTSSLWTVTYGYTF,TGCACCAGCAGCCTTTGGACAGTGACCTATGGCTACACCTTC
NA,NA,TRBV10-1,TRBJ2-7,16,CASIGGQSKSSYEQYF,TGCGCCAGCATCGGCGGACAGTCGAAAAGCTCCTACGAGCAGTACTTC
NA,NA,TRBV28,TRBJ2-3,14,CASTLGQGVHTQYF,TGTGCCAGCACCTTAGGACAAGGCGTCCATACGCAGTATTTT
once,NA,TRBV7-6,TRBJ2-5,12,CASSSLQETQYF,TGTGCCAGCAGCTCCCTCCAAGAGACCCAGTACTTC
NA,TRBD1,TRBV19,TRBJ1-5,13,CATAQGVDQPQHF,TGTGCCACCGCGCAGGGGGTCGATCAGCCCCAGCATTTT
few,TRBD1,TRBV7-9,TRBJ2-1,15,CASSYRDRVADEQFF,TGTGCCAGCAGCTACCGGGACAGGGTGGCCGATGAGCAGTTCTTC
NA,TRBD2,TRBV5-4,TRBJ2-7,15,CASSPELRESDEQYF,TGTGCCAGCAGCCCCGAGCTGCGGGAGTCCGACGAGCAGTACTTC
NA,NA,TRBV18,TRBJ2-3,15,CASSPQNGGKDTQYF,TGTGCCAGCTCACCCCAAAACGGGGGAAAGGATACGCAGTATTTT
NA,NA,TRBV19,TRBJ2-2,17,CASSIEVPDLNTGELFF,TGTGCCAGTAGTATAGAGGTACCGGACTTGAACACCGGGGAGCTGTTTTTT
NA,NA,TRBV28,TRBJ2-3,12,CASSLIADTQYF,TGTGCCAGCAGCCTTATAGCAGATACGCAGTATTTT
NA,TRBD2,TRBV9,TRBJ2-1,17,CASSVGLAGDSYNEQFF,TGTGCCAGCAGCGTCGGACTAGCGGGGGACTCCTACAATGAGCAGTTCTTC
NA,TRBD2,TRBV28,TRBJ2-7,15,CASSEGTSGSYEQYF,TGTGCCAGCAGTGAAGGGACTAGCGGGAGCTACGAGCAGTACTTC
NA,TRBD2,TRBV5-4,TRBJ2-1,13,CASSWGGDNEQFF,TGTGCCAGCAGCTGGGGGGGGGATAATGAGCAGTTCTTC
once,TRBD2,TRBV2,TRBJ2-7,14,CASSSSSGSREQYF,TGTGCCAGCTCAAGCTCTAGCGGGAGCCGGGAGCAGTACTTC
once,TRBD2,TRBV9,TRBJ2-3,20,CASSVGVSGRGLPSTDTQYF,TGTGCCAGCAGCGTAGGGGTGAGCGGGAGAGGATTACCTAGCACAGATACGCAGTATTTT
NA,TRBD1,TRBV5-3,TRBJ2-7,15,CARSSIRDRVGEQYF,TGTGCCAGAAGCTCCATAAGGGACAGGGTGGGGGAGCAGTACTTC
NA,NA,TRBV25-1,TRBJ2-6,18,CASSVGGNRVSGANVLTF,TGTGCCAGCAGTGTGGGAGGAAATAGGGTCTCTGGGGCCAACGTCCTGACTTTC
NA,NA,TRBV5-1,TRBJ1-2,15,CASSLEFGTNYGYTF,TGCGCCAGCAGCTTGGAATTCGGGACAAACTATGGCTACACCTTC
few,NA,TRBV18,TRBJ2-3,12,CASSLFTDTQYF,TGTGCCAGCTCACTCTTCACAGATACGCAGTATTTT
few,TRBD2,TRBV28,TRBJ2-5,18,CASSLWGMTSGIGETQYF,TGTGCCAGCAGTTTATGGGGGATGACCAGCGGGATTGGGGAGACCCAGTACTTC
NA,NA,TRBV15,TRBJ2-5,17,CATSRAAAGRFEETQYF,TGTGCCACCAGCAGAGCAGCGGCGGGGAGGTTTGAGGAGACCCAGTACTTC
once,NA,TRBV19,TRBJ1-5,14,CASRDTFSNQPQHF,TGTGCCAGTAGGGACACCTTTAGCAATCAGCCCCAGCATTTT
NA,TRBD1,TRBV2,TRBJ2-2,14,CASRQGANTGELFF,TGTGCCAGCAGGCAGGGGGCAAACACCGGGGAGCTGTTTTTT
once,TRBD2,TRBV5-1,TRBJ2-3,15,CASSPWTSGTDTQYF,TGCGCCAGCAGCCCATGGACTAGCGGTACAGATACGCAGTATTTT